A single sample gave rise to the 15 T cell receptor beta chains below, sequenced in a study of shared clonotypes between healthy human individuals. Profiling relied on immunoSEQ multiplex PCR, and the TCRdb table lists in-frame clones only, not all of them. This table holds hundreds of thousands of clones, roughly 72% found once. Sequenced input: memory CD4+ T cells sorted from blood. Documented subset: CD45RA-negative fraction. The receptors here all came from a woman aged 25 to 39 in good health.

As DNA, the CDR3 is TGTGCCAGCAGTGAAAATCCGACTAGCTCCTACAATGAGCAGTTCTTC. Its translation is CASSENPTSSYNEQFF. This sequence joins TRBV6-1 and TRBJ2-1; maybe TRBD2 (6 bases). This CDR3 spans 16 amino acids. The germline V gene has CDR1 MNHNS and CDR2 SASEGT. V was trimmed by 2 bases and J by 0 bases, leaving 11 bases between them.

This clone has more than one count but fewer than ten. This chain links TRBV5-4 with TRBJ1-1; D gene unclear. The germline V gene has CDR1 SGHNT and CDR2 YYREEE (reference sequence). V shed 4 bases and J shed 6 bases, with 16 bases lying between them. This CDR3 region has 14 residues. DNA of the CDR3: TGTGCCAGCAGCCCCAACGTCGGAGGCGCTGAAGCTTTCTTT. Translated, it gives CASSPNVGGAEAFF.

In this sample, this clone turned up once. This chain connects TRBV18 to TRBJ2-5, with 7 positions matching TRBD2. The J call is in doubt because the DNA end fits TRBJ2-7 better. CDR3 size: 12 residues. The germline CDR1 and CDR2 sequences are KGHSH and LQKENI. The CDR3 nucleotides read TGTGCCAGCTCACGGGAGGGATACGAGCAGTACTTC. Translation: CASSREGYEQYF.

CDR3 region: CSASEGDGELFF. The CDR3 DNA follows: TGCAGCGCTTCCGAGGGGGACGGGGAGCTGTTTTTT. This chain uses TRBV29-1 with TRBJ2-2; TRBD1 is a possible D gene (6 bases). Looked up from germline, CDR1 is SQVTM and CDR2 is ANQGSEA. V was pared by 7 bases and J by 7 bases, with 13 bases between. The CDR3 is 12 amino acids.

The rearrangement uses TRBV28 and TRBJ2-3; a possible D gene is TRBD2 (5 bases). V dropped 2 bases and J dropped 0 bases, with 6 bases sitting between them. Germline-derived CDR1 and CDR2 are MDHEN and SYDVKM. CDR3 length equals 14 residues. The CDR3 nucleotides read TGTGCCAGCAGTTTAACTAGGAGCACAGATACGCAGTATTTT. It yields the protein CASSLTRSTDTQYF.

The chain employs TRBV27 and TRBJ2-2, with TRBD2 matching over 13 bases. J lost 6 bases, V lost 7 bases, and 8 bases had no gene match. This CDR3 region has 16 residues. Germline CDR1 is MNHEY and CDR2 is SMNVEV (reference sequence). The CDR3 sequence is CASTRMTSGRSGELFF. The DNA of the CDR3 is TGTGCCAGCACCCGAATGACTAGCGGGAGGTCCGGGGAGCTGTTTTTT.

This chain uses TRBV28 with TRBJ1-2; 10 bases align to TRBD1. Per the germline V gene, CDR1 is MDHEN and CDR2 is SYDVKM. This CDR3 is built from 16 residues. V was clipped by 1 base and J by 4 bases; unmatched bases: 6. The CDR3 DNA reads TGTGCCAGCAGTTTATCCGGGACAGGGGTTTCCTATGGCTACACCTTC. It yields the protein CASSLSGTGVSYGYTF.

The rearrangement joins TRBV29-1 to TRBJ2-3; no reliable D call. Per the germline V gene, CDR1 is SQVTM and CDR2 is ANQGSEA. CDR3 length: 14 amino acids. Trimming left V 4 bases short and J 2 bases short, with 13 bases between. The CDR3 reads CSVVGPLTTDTQYF. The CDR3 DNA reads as TGCAGCGTTGTCGGGCCTCTGACCACAGATACGCAGTATTTT.

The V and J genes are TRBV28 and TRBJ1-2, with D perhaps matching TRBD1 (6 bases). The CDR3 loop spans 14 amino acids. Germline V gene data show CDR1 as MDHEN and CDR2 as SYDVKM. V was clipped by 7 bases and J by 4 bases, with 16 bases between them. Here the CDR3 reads CASTRDIKIYGYTF. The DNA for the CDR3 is TGTGCCAGCACCCGGGACATTAAAATCTATGGCTACACCTTC.

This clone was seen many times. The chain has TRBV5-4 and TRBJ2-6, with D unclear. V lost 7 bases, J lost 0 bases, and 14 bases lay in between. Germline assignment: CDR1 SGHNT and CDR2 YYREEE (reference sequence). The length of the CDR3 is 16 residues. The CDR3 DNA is TGTGCCAGCTCATCCCTGGTCCCCTCTGGGGCCAACGTCCTGACTTTC. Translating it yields CASSSLVPSGANVLTF. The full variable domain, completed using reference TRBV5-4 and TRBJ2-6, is ETGVTQSPTHLIKTRGQQVTLRCSSQSGHNTVSWYQQALGQGPQFIFQYYREEENGRGNFPPRFSGLQFPNYSSELNVNALELDDSALYLCASSSLVPSGANVLTFGAGSRLTVL.

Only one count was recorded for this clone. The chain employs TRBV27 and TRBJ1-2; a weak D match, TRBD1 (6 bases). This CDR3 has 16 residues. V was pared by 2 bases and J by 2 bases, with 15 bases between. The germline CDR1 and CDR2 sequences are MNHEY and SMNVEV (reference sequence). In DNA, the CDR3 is TGTGCCAGCAGTTTAGACGGGGGACACCTAAACTATGGCTACACCTTC. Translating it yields CASSLDGGHLNYGYTF.

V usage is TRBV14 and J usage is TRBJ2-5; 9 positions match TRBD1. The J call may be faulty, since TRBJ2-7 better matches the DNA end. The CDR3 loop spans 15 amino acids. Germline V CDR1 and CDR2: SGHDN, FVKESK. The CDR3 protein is CASSPTGGAVYEQYF. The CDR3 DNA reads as TGTGCCAGCAGCCCTACAGGGGGCGCCGTCTACGAGCAGTACTTC.

In nucleotides, the CDR3 is TGCGCCAGCAGGACTAGCGGGAGGGCCTCGTCTTACACCGGGGAGCTGTTTTTT. This gives the protein CASRTSGRASSYTGELFF. The V gene is TRBV5-1, the J gene TRBJ2-2; 14 positions agree with TRBD2. Germline V CDR1 and CDR2: SGHRS, YFSETQ. The CDR3 totals 18 residues. Trimming cost V 5 bases and J 3 bases; bases outside gene matches: 9.

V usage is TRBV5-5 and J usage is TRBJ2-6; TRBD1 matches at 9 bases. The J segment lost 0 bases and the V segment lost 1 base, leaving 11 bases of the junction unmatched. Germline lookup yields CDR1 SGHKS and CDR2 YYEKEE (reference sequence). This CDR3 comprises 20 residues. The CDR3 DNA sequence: TGTGCCAGCAGCTTGTTATTCCCGGGACAGGGAATCTCTGGGGCCAACGTCCTGACTTTC. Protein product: CASSLLFPGQGISGANVLTF.

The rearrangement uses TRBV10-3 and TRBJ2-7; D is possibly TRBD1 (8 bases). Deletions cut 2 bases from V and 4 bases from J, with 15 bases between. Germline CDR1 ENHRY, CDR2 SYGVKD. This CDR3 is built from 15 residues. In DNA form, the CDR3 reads TGTGCCATCAGTGAGACAGGGGGGGAAGGGTACGAGCAGTACTTC. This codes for CAISETGGEGYEQYF.